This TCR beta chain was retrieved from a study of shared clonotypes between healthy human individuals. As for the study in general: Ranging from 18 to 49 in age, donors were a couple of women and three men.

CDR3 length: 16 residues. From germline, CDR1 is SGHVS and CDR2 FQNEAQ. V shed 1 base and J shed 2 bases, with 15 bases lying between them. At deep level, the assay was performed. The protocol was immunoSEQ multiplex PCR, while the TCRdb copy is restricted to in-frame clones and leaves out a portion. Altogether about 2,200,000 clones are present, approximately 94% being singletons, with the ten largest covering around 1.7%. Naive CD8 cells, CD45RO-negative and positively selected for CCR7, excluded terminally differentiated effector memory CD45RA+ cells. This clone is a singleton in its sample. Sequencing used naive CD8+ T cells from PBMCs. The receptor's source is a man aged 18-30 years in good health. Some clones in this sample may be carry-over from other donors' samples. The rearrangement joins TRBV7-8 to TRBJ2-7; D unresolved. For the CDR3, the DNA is TGTGCCAGCAGCTTAGGGCCGCAACAGAGCACCTACGAGCAGTACTTC. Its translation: CASSLGPQQSTYEQYF. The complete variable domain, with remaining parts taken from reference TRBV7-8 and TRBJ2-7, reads GAGVSQSPRYKVAKRGQDVALRCDPISGHVSLFWYQQALGQGPEFLTYFQNEAQLDKSGLPSDRFFAERPEGSVSTLKIQRTQQEDSAVYLCASSLGPQQSTYEQYFGPGTRLTVT.